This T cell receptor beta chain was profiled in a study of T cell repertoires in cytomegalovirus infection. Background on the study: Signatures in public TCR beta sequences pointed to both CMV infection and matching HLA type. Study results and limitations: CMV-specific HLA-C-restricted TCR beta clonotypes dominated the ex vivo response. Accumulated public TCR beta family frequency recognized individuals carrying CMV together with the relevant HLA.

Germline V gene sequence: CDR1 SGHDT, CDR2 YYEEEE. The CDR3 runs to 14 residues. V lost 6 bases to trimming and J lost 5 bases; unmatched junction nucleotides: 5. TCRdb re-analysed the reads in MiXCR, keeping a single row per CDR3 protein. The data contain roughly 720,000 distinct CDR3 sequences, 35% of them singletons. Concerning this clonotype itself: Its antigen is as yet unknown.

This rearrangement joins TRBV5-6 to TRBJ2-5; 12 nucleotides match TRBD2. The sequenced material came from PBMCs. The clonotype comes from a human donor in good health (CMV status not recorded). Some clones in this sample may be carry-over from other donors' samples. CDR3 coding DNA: TGTGCCAGCAAAAGACTAGCGGGAGTCGAGACCCAGTACTTC. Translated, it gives CASKRLAGVETQYF.